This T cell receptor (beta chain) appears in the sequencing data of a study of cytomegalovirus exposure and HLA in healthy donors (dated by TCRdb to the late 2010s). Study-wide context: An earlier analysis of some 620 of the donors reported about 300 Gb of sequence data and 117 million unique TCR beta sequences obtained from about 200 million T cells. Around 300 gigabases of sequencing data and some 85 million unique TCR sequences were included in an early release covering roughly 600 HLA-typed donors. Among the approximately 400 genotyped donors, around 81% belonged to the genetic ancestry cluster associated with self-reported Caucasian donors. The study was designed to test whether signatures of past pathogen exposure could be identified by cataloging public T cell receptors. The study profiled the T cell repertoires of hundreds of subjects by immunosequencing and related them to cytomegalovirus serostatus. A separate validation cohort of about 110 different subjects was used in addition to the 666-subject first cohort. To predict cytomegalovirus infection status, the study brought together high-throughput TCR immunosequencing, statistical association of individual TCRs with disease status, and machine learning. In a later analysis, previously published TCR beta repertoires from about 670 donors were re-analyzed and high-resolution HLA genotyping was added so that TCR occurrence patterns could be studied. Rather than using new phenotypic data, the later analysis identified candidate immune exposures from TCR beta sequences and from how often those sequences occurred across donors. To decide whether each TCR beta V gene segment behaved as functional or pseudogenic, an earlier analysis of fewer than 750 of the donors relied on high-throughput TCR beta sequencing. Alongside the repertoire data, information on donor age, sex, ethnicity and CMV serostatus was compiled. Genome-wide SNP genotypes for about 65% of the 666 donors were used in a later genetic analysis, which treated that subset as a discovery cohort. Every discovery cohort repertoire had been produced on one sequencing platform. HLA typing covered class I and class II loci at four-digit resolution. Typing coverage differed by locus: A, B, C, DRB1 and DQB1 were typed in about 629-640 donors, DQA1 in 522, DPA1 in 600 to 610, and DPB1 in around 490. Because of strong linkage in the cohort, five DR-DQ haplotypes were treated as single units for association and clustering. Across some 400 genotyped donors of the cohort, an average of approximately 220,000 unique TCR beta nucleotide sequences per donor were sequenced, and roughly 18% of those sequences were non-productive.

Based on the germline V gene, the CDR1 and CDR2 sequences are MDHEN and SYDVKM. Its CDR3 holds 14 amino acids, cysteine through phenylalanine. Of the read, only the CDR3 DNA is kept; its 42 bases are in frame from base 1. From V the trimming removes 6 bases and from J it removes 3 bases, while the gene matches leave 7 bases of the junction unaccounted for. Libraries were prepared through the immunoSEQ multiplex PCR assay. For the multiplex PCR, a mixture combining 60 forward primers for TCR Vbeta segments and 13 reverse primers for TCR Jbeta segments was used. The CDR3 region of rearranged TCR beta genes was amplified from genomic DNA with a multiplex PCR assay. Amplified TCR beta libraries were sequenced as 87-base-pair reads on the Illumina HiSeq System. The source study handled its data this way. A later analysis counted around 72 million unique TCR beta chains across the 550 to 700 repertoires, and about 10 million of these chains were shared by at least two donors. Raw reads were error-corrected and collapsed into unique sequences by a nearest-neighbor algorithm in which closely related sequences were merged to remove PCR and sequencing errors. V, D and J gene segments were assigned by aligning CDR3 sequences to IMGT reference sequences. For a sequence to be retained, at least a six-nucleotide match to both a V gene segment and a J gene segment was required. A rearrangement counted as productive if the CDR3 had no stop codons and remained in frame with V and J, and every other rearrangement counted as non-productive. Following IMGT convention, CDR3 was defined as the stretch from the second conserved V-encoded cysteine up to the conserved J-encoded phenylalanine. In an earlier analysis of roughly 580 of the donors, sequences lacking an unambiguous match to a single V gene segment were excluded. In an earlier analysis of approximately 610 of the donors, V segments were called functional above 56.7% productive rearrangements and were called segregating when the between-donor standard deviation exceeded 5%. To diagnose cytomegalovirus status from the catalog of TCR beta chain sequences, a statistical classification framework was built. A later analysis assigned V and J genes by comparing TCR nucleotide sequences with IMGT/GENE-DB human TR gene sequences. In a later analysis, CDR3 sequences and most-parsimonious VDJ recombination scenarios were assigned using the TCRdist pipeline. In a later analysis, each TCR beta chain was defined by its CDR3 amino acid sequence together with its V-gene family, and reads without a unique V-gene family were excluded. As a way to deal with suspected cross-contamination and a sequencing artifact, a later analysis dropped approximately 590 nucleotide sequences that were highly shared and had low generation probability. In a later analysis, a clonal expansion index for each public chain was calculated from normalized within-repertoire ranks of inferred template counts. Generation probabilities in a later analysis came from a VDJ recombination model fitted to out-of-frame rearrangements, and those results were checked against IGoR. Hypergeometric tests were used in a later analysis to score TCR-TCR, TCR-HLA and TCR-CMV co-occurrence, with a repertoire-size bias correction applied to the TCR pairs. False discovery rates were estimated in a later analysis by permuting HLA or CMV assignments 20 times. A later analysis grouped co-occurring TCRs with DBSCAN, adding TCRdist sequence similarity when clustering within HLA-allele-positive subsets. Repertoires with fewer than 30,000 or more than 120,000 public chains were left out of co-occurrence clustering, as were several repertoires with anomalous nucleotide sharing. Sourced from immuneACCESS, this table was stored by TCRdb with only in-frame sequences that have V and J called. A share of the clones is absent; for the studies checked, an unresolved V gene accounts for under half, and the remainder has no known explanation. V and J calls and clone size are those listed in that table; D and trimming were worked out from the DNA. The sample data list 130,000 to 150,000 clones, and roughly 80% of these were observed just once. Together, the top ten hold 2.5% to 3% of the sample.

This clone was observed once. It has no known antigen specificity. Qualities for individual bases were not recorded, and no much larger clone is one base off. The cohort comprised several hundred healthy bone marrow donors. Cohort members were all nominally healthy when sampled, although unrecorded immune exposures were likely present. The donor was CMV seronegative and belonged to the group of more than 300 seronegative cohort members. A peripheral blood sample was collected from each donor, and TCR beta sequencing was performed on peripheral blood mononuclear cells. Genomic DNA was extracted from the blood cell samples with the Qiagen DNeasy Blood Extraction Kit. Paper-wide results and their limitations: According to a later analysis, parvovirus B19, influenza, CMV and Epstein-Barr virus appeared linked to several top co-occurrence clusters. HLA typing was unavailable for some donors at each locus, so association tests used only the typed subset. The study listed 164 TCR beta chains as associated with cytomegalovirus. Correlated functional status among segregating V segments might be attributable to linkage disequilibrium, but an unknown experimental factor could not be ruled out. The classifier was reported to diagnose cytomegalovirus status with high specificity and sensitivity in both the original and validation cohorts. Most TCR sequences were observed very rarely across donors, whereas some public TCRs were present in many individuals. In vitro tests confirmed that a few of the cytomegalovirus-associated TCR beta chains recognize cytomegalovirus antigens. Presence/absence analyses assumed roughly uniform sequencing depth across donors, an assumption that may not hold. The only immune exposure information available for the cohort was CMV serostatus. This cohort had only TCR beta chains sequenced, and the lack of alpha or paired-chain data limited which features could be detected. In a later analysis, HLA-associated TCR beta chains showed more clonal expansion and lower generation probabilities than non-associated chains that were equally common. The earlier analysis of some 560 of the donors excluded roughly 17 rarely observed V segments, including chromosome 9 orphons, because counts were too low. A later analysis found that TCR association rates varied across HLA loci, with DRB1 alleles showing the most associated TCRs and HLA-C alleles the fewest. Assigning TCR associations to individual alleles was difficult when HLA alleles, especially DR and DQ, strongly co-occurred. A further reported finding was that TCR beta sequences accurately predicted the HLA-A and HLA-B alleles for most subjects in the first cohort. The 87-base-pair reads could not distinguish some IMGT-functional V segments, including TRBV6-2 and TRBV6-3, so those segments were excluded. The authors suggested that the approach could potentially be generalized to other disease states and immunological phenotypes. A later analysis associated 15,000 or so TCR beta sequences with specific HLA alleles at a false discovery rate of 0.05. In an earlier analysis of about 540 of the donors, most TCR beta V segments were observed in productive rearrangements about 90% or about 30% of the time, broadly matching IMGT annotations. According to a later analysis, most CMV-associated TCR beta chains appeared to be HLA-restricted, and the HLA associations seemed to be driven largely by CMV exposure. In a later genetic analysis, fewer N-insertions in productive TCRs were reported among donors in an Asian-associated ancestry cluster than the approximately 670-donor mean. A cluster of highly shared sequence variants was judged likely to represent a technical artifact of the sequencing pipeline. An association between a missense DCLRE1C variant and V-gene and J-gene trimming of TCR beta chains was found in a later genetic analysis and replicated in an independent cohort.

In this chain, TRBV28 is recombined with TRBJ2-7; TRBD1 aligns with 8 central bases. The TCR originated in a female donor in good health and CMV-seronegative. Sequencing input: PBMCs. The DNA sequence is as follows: TGTGCCAGCAGCAGGACAGGGAGTCTCTACGAGCAGTACTTC. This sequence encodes CASSRTGSLYEQYF.